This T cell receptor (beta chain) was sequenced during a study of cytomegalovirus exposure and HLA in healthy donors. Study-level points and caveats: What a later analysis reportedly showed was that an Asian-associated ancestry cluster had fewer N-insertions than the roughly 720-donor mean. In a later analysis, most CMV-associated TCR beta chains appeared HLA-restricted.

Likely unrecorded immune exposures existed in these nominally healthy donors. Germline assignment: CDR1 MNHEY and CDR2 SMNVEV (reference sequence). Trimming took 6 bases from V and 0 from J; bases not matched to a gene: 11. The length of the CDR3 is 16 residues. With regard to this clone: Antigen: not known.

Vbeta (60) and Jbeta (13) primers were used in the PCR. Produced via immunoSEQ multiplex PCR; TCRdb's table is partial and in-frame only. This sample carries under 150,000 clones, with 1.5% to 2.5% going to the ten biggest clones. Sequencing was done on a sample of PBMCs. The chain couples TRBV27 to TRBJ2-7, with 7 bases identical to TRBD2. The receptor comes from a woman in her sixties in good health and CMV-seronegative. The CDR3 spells CASSFSSGISSYEQYF. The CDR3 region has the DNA TGTGCCAGCAGCTTCTCCAGCGGGATAAGCTCCTACGAGCAGTACTTC.